This T cell receptor beta chain was recorded in a study of CD8 T cells in Susac syndrome. RNA amounts of about 0.5 to 1 ug underwent reverse transcription with random hexamers. MiXCR, run by TCRdb on the immunoSEQ multiplex PCR reads, gives a single entry per CDR3 protein. The repertoire holds some 50,000 distinct CDR3 sequences, over 90% seen once, with less than 0.9% in the top ten. There are 13 residues in the CDR3. The germline CDR1 and CDR2 sequences are MGHRA and YSYEKL. The V end was cut by 1 base, the J end by 8 bases, with 11 bases between. The J gene is TRBJ1-2, the V gene TRBV4-1; no reliable D call. The sequenced material came from CD8+ T cells from PBMCs. The sequence derives from a human donor with Susac syndrome. The CDR3 DNA reads TGCGCCAGCAGCCAAGCCGGGCCCGAGGGCTACACCTTC. Translation: CASSQAGPEGYTF.